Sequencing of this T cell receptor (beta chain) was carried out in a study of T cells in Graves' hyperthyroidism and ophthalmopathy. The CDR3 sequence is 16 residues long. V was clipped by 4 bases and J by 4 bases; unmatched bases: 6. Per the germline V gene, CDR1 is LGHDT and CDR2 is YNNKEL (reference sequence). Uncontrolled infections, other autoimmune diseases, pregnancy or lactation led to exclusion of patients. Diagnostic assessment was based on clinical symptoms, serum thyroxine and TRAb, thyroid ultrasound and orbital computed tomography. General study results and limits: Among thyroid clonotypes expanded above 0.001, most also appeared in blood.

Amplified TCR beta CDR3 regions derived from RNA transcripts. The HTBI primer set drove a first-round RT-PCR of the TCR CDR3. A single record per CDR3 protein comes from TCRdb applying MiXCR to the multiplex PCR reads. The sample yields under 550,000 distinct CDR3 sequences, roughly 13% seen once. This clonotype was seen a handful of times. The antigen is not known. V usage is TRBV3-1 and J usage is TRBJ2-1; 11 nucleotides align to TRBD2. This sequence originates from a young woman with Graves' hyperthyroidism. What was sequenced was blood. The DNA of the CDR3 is TGTGCCAGCAGCCCTTCGGGACTAGCGGCTTACAATGAGCAGTTCTTC. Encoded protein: CASSPSGLAAYNEQFF.